This T cell receptor beta chain was identified in a study of identical twins. The V gene lost 3 bases and the J gene lost 7 bases, with 17 bases spanning the gap. Germline V gene data show CDR1 as DFQATT and CDR2 as SNEGSKA (reference sequence). The CDR3 spans 14 residues. General study results and limits: Cord blood's abundant beta clonotypes had fewer insertions, unlike memory repertoires.

A word on this clonotype: Its antigen is currently unknown.

TCRdb fed the 5' RACE reads into MiXCR, producing one record per CDR3 protein. The data contain 400,000 to 500,000 distinct CDR3 sequences, roughly an eighth of them singletons. This same sample was also taken into another study, of yellow fever vaccine responses in identical twins. As reported in that work: Twins' vaccine T cell response reportedly gave the appearance of partial convergence and partial personalization.

The sample was CD4+ T cells sorted from blood. The origin of this receptor is a woman aged 18-29 years in good health. V usage is TRBV20-1 and J usage is TRBJ2-3, with unresolved D. CDR3 region: CSASVGSLVNTQYF. CDR3 nucleotides: TGCAGTGCTAGTGTTGGGTCTCTCGTGAATACGCAGTATTTT.